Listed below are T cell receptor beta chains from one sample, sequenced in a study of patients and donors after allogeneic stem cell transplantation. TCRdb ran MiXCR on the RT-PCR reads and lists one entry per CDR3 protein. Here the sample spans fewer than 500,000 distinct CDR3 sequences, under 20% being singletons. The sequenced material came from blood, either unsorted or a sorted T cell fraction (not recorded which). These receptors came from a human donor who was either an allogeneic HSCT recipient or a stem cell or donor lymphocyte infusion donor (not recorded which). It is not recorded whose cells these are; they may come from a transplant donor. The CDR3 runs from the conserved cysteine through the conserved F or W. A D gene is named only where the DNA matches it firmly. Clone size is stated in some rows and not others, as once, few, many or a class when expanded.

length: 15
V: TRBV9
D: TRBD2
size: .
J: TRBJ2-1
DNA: TGTGCCAGCAGCCTCCTAGCGGGAGGGATCAATGAGCAGTTCTTC
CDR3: CASSLLAGGINEQFF

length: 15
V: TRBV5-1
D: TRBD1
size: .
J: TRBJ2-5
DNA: TGCGCCAGCAGCTCCCGACAGGGGATAAGGGAGACCCAGTACTTC
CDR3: CASSSRQGIRETQYF

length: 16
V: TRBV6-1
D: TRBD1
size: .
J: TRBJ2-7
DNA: TGTGCCAGCAGTAGACCCTCCGGGGACAGGGTTACCGAGCAGTACTTC
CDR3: CASSRPSGDRVTEQYF

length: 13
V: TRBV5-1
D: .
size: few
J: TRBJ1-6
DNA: TGCGCCAGCAGCTTGGCTGTACTCTCACCCCTCCACTTT
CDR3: CASSLAVLSPLHF

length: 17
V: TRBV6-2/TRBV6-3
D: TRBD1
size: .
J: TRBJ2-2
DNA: TGTGCCAGCAGTTACACGGGACAGGGGCCTCACACCGGGGAGCTGTTTTTT
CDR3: CASSYTGQGPHTGELFF

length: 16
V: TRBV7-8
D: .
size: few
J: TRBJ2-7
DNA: TGTGCCAGCAGCCCCCACCAAGTTGGGGGTAGGTACGAGCAGTACTTC
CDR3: CASSPHQVGGRYEQYF

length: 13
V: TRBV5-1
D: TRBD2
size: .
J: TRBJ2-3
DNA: TGCGCCAGCCAGCGGGAGGGCCAAAATACGCAGTATTTT
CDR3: CASQREGQNTQYF

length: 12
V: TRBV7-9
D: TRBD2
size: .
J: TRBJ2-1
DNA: TGTGCCAGCAGCTATCTGGGGACTAGCGCGTTCTTC
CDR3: CASSYLGTSAFF

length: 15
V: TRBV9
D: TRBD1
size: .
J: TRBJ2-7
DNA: TGTGCCAGCAGCGTAGGACAGGGGAGAGGGTACGAGCAGTACTTC
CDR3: CASSVGQGRGYEQYF

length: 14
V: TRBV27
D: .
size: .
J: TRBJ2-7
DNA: TGTGCCAGTACTACCCACGGGGGCCAGGGGGAGCAGTACTTC
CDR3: CASTTHGGQGEQYF

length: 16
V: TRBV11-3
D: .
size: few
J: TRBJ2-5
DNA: TGTGCCAGCAGCTTACGGTCGGCGGGTCTAGCGGAGACCCAGTACTTC
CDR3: CASSLRSAGLAETQYF

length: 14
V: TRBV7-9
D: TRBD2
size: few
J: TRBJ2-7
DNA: TGTGCCAGCAGCTTACGGACTAGCTTTCAAGAGCAGTACTTC
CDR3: CASSLRTSFQEQYF

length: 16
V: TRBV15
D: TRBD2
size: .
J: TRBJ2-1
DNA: TGTGCCACCAGCAGAGGAAAAGCGGGGGGGGGCTATGAGCAGTTCTTC
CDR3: CATSRGKAGGGYEQFF

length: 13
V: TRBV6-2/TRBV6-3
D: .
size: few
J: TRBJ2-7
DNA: TGTGCCAGCAGTTGGGCGGGTTCCTACGAGCAGTACTTC
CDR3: CASSWAGSYEQYF

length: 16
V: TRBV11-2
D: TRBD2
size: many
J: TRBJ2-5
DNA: TGTGCCAGCAGCCGTACTAGCGGGAGGTGGAGGGAGACCCAGTACTTC
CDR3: CASSRTSGRWRETQYF

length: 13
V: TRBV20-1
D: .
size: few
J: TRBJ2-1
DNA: TGCAGTGCTAACCTCTCCGAAGAACTTGAGCAGTTCTTC
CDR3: CSANLSEELEQFF

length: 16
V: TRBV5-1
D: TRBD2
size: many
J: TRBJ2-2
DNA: TGCGCCAGCAGACCAACTAGCGGGGGAAGAACCGGGGAGCTGTTTTTT
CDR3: CASRPTSGGRTGELFF

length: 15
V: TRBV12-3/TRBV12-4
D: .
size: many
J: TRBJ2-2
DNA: TGTGCCAGCAGCCCCGGGGGTAAGGGTCCCGGGGAGCTGTTTTTT
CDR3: CASSPGGKGPGELFF

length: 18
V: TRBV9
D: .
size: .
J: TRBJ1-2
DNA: TGTGCCAGCAGCGTAGACTCCATCGGGACACTGCAAAACTATGGCTACACCTTC
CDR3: CASSVDSIGTLQNYGYTF

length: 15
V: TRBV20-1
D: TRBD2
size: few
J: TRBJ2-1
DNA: TGCAGTGCAAAAGGCGGACTAGCGGGAGCCATTGAGCAGTTCTTC
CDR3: CSAKGGLAGAIEQFF

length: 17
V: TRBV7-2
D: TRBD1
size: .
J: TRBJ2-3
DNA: TGTGCCAGCAGCTTTTACCGGGACAGAGAAATCACAGATACGCAGTATTTT
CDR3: CASSFYRDREITDTQYF

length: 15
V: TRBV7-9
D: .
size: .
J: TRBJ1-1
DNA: TGTGCCAGCAGCTTAGGGAGCCTCGGGAACACTGAAGCTTTCTTT
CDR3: CASSLGSLGNTEAFF

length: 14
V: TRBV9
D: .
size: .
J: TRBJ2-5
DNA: TGTGCCAGCAGCCTACGGGGGCTCGGAGAGACCCAGTACTTC
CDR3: CASSLRGLGETQYF

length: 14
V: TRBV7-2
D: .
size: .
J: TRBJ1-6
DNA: TGTGCCAGCAGACAGACAGGTCCTCTTTCACCCCTCCACTTT
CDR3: CASRQTGPLSPLHF

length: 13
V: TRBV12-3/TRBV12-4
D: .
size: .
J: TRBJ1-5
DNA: TGTGCCAGCAGTTTACGGGACGATCAGCCCCAGCATTTT
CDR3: CASSLRDDQPQHF